These 25 T cell receptor beta chains originate from one sample sequenced in a study of shared clonotypes between healthy human individuals. Profiling relied on immunoSEQ multiplex PCR, and the TCRdb table lists in-frame clones only, not all of them. The table shows fewer than 600,000 clones, with roughly three quarters occurring only once. The sample consisted of PBMCs. The receptors come from a middle-aged woman in good health. Some clones in this sample may be carry-over from other donors' samples.

This clone was detected only a few times. The chain has TRBV7-8 and TRBJ2-7; D is perhaps TRBD1 or TRBD2 (7 bases each). With 5 bases removed from V and 4 bases from J, the gap between germline ends came to 27 bases. The CDR3 runs 18 residues. Per germline, CDR1 SGHVS and CDR2 FQNEAQ. The CDR3 DNA reads as TGTGCCAGCAGCCGGGACAGCGGTGGGCGCGGGAGAAGGTACGAGCAGTACTTC. Protein: CASSRDSGGRGRRYEQYF.

This clone was found a few times. The chain uses TRBV29-1 and TRBJ1-1, with D perhaps TRBD1 (5 bases). The germline V gene encodes CDR1 SQVTM and CDR2 ANQGSEA. The length of the CDR3 is 15 residues. V was trimmed by 6 bases and J by 1 base, leaving 18 bases between them. CDR3 nucleotides: TGCAGCGTCCCAGGGAGTGAGGCCTGGAACACTGAAGCTTTCTTT. Translation gives CSVPGSEAWNTEAFF.

The rearrangement uses TRBV5-4 and TRBJ2-1; D not certain. Trimming removed 1 base from V and 0 bases from J, with 8 bases in between. The CDR3 is 15 amino acids. CDR1 is SGHNT and CDR2 is YYREEE in the germline V gene (reference sequence). The CDR3 coding sequence is TGTGCCAGCAGCTTGTCGATGGTCTCCTACAATGAGCAGTTCTTC. Residues: CASSLSMVSYNEQFF. The full variable domain, its missing parts supplied by reference TRBV5-4 and TRBJ2-1, is ETGVTQSPTHLIKTRGQQVTLRCSSQSGHNTVSWYQQALGQGPQFIFQYYREEENGRGNFPPRFSGLQFPNYSSELNVNALELDDSALYLCASSLSMVSYNEQFFGPGTRLTVL.

The V and J genes are TRBV7-9 and TRBJ2-1, with D uncertain. V was clipped by 3 bases and J by 8 bases, with 11 bases between them. CDR1 is SEHNR, CDR2 FQNEAQ, per germline (reference sequence). The CDR3 contains 13 residues. The CDR3 DNA follows: TGTGCCAGCAGCTTTTCTCGGTACGATGAGCAGTTCTTC. It yields the protein CASSFSRYDEQFF.

In the case of this clone: One end of the junction fails to match germline, which may point to a read error. The genes are TRBV7-7 and TRBJ1-4; 9 positions agree with TRBD1. The CDR3 covers 15 residues. CDR1 and CDR2 (germline): SSHAT, FNYEAQ (reference sequence). CDR3 in amino acids: CASSLDRGTNEKLFF. The CDR3 DNA follows: TGTGCTAGCAGCTTAGACAGGGGGACTAATGAAAAACTGTTTTTT.

The chain recombines TRBV25-1 with TRBJ2-1; 9 bases are shared with TRBD1. V trimming: 5 bases; J trimming: 7 bases; junction bases outside the gene matches: 12. CDR1 MGHDK and CDR2 SYGVNS come from the germline V gene. The CDR3 sequence is 16 residues long. The CDR3 spells CASSMLAGTGSNEQFF. For the CDR3, the DNA is TGTGCCAGCAGTATGCTAGCCGGGACAGGGTCTAATGAGCAGTTCTTC.

The chain recombines TRBV15 with TRBJ2-7; unclear D gene. CDR1 is LNHNV and CDR2 is YYDKDF in the germline V gene (reference sequence). CDR3 length equals 12 residues. V was trimmed by 3 bases and J by 6 bases, leaving 9 bases between them. The CDR3 sequence is CATSRDAGEQYF. CDR3 nucleotides: TGTGCCACCAGCAGGGACGCAGGCGAGCAGTACTTC.

The chain carries TRBV6-5 and TRBJ2-4; D is perhaps TRBD1 (6 bases). This CDR3 is built from 14 residues. Trimming pared 6 bases from V and 6 bases from J, leaving 15 bases between. Germline V lookup: CDR1 MNHEY, CDR2 SVGAGI. In DNA form, the CDR3 reads TGTGCCAGCAGGCGCGGACAGCAATCAAACATTCAGTACTTC. This translates into CASRRGQQSNIQYF.

CDR3 DNA: TGCGCCAGCAGCCGTGTCACGGGAGGGGGCGGTAAAAACATTCAGTACTTC. Translation gives CASSRVTGGGGKNIQYF. The chain carries TRBV4-1 and TRBJ2-4, with D perhaps TRBD2 (8 bases). Germline loops: CDR1 MGHRA, CDR2 YSYEKL. The CDR3 is 17 amino acids. Trimming left V 4 bases short and J 4 bases short, with 20 bases between.

The chain joins TRBV28 to TRBJ1-3; D is possibly TRBD1 (6 bases). The CDR3 runs to 16 residues. Germline V gene sequence: CDR1 MDHEN, CDR2 SYDVKM. Trimming cost V 5 bases and J 4 bases, with 18 bases left between them. This CDR3 reads CASSPQGQVYGNTIYF. The DNA for the CDR3 is TGTGCCAGCAGTCCACAGGGACAAGTGTACGGAAACACCATATATTTT.

The chain joins TRBV4-3 to TRBJ2-5; unclear D gene. Germline CDR1 and CDR2: LGHNA and YSLEER. V shed 0 bases and J shed 5 bases, with 19 bases lying between them. The CDR3 is 17 amino acids. CDR3 sequence: CASSQDFAALGGETQYF. Here the CDR3 DNA reads TGCGCCAGCAGCCAAGATTTTGCAGCCCTAGGTGGGGAGACCCAGTACTTC.

This sequence joins TRBV7-3 and TRBJ2-5, with TRBD2 identical over 7 bases. In germline, CDR1 is SGHTA, CDR2 FQGTGA. The J segment lost 3 bases and the V segment lost 4 bases, leaving 5 bases of the junction unmatched. CDR3 size: 14 residues. DNA for the CDR3: TGTGCCAGCAGCTCTATCGGGACTAAAGAGACCCAGTACTTC. This gives the protein CASSSIGTKETQYF.

The chain carries TRBV5-6 and TRBJ2-1, with TRBD2 matching 10 bases. The V gene end was trimmed by 3 bases and the J gene end by 7 bases; junction bases not matched to a gene: 13. The CDR3 contains 17 residues. Germline lookup yields CDR1 SGHDT and CDR2 YYEEEE. The CDR3 DNA follows: TGTGCCAGCAGCTCCCCTAGCGGGAGCTACCTTAGGAATGAGCAGTTCTTC. Translating gives CASSSPSGSYLRNEQFF. The variable domain in full, with the rest retrieved from reference TRBV5-6 and TRBJ2-1, is DAGVTQSPTHLIKTRGQQVTLRCSPKSGHDTVSWYQQALGQGPQFIFQYYEEEERQRGNFPDRFSGHQFPNYSSELNVNALLLGDSALYLCASSSPSGSYLRNEQFFGPGTRLTVL.

The chain joins TRBV7-9 to TRBJ2-5; the match to TRBD1 covers 11 bases. The CDR3 runs to 17 residues. The V gene end was trimmed by 1 base and the J gene end by 5 bases; junction bases not matched to a gene: 9. Germline values: CDR1 SEHNR, CDR2 FQNEAQ (reference sequence). CDR3 nucleotides: TGTGCCAGCAGCTTAGGCCCTGGGACAGGGGGATTGGAGACCCAGTACTTC. It codes for CASSLGPGTGGLETQYF.

This sequence joins TRBV9 and TRBJ2-1, with D tentatively TRBD1 (5 bases). The V end was cut by 0 bases, the J end by 9 bases, with 13 bases between. The CDR3 is made up of 14 amino acids. Germline V lookup: CDR1 SGDLS, CDR2 YYNGEE. The CDR3 loop reads CASSVAGRVGEQFF. DNA for the CDR3: TGTGCCAGCAGCGTAGCTGGCAGGGTGGGTGAGCAGTTCTTC.

Of note for this clone: This probably arose from a read error, given a far larger clone one base away. In nucleotides, the CDR3 is TGTGCCTGGAGTCCCCTGAGGGGAAAACTGTTTTTT. Its translation is CAWSPLRGKLFF. The rearrangement joins TRBV30 to TRBJ1-4; D is possibly TRBD1 (5 bases). V dropped 2 bases and J dropped 10 bases, with 11 bases sitting between them. This CDR3 has 12 amino acids. Germline V gives CDR1 GTSNPN, CDR2 SVGIG (reference sequence).

This chain uses TRBV10-3 with TRBJ2-1; the match to TRBD2 covers 12 bases. This CDR3 contains 18 residues. J lost 4 bases, V lost 4 bases, and 11 bases had no gene match. Looked up from germline, CDR1 is ENHRY and CDR2 is SYGVKD. CDR3 sequence: CAISVLAGLAGPYNEQFF. CDR3 DNA sequence: TGTGCCATCAGTGTCCTGGCCGGACTAGCGGGGCCGTACAATGAGCAGTTCTTC.

DNA of the CDR3: TGCAGTGCTGGGGGTAGTGAGACCCAGTACTTC. This encodes CSAGGSETQYF. V gene TRBV20-1 combines with J gene TRBJ2-5; TRBD1 or TRBD2 may be the D gene (5 bases each). Looked up from germline, CDR1 is DFQATT and CDR2 is SNEGSKA (reference sequence). The CDR3 is 11 residues long. The V end lost 5 bases, the J end lost 5 bases, and 9 bases lay between the germline ends.

The J gene is TRBJ2-1, the V gene TRBV5-4, with TRBD2 matching 7 bases. Germline trimming cut 1 base from V and 3 bases from J; bases unmatched to any gene: 1. Germline V gene sequence: CDR1 SGHNT, CDR2 YYREEE (reference sequence). This CDR3 spans 14 amino acids. The CDR3: CASSLRGSYNEQFF. DNA for the CDR3: TGTGCCAGCAGCTTGCGCGGGAGCTACAATGAGCAGTTCTTC.

The chain recombines TRBV11-2 with TRBJ2-1, with 9 bases that match TRBD2. V was clipped by 8 bases and J by 0 bases; unmatched bases: 8. CDR1 and CDR2 from the germline V gene are SGHAT and FQNNGV. CDR3 size: 16 residues. CDR3 nucleotides: TGTGCCAGCCGCCGCCTAGCGGGAAGCTCCTACAATGAGCAGTTCTTC. This translates into CASRRLAGSSYNEQFF.

The chain is built from TRBV28 and TRBJ1-2, with a tentative D call TRBD1 (5 bases). The length of the CDR3 is 13 residues. Deletions cut 5 bases from V and 9 bases from J, with 16 bases between. Germline V lookup: CDR1 MDHEN, CDR2 SYDVKM. The CDR3 region is CASSPGGGWSYTF. The DNA for the CDR3 is TGTGCCAGCAGTCCCGGCGGGGGTTGGAGCTACACCTTC.

This clone was seen only once. The rearrangement joins TRBV5-4 to TRBJ2-7, with D maybe TRBD1 (5 bases). V lost 0 bases, J lost 4 bases, and 14 bases lay in between. The CDR3 totals 15 residues. Germline V gene data show CDR1 as SGHNT and CDR2 as YYREEE (reference sequence). The chain's CDR3 is CASSLAGGAAYEQYF. In DNA, the CDR3 is TGTGCCAGCAGCTTGGCCGGTGGGGCAGCGTACGAGCAGTACTTC.

The V gene is TRBV5-4, the J gene TRBJ1-1, with D perhaps TRBD1 (5 bases). The germline gives CDR1 SGHNT, CDR2 YYREEE (reference sequence). V lost 2 bases and J lost 1, with 12 bases in between. The CDR3 length is 15 residues. The chain's CDR3 is CASSFPSRENTEAFF. CDR3 coding DNA: TGTGCCAGCAGCTTCCCCAGCAGGGAGAACACTGAAGCTTTCTTT.

This chain connects TRBV30 to TRBJ2-7; 7 nucleotides line up with TRBD1. Germline values: CDR1 GTSNPN, CDR2 SVGIG (reference sequence). V lost 1 base to trimming and J lost 3 bases; unmatched junction nucleotides: 0. CDR3 length equals 12 residues. CDR3 DNA: TGTGCCTGGAGTGGGACAGGCTACGAGCAGTACTTC. It is translated as CAWSGTGYEQYF.

The rearrangement joins TRBV2 to TRBJ2-1, with 7 bases fitting TRBD1. This CDR3 is 17 amino acids long. Losses at the gene ends were 6 bases for V and 0 bases for J; bases not matched to a gene: 11. CDR1 is SNHLY and CDR2 is FYNNEI in the germline V gene. CDR3 protein: CASRPRTGTFSYNEQFF. As DNA, the CDR3 is TGTGCCAGCAGACCCAGGACAGGCACCTTCTCCTACAATGAGCAGTTCTTC.